The next 23 T cell receptor beta chains were all read from a single sample in a study of tumor-infiltrating lymphocytes in primary liver carcinoma. With 400 to 550 ng total RNA as template and a constant-region primer, TCR beta cDNA was made. Generation of the TCR beta libraries relied on three nested multiplex PCR rounds using slightly modified ARM-PCR. The study ran its first two PCR rounds for about 11 cycles each, using TRBV1-TRBV30 forward primers and a C-beta reverse primer. From the multiplex PCR reads, TCRdb called clonotypes with MiXCR, one entry per CDR3 protein. The table records just under 95,000 distinct CDR3 sequences, around 68% of them present only once. Total RNA and DNA came together from roughly 20-30 mg of bulk tissue without cell sorting. The specimen sequenced was tumor-adjacent normal liver tissue. These receptors originate from a man between 40 and 49 years old with primary liver carcinoma and hepatitis B virus infection.

The sample holds one count of this clonotype. At one end the junction does not follow the germline gene, possibly because of a read error. The chain employs TRBV6-1 and TRBJ2-1; 12 bases match TRBD1. Germline CDR1 MNHNS, CDR2 SASEGT. This CDR3 is 16 amino acids long. DNA of the CDR3: TGTACCAGCAGAAGAGGGACAGGGGGCTCCTGCAATGAGCAGTTCTTC. This codes for CTSRRGTGGSCNEQFF.

As for this clonotype: A read error may be the cause here, since a much bigger clone is one base away. The chain has TRBV12-3 or TRBV12-4 and TRBJ1-1; tentatively, D is TRBD1 (6 bases). The length of the CDR3 is 12 residues. The CDR3 nucleotides read TGTGTCAGCAGTTCTGACAGGTCTGAAGCTTTCTTT. This gives the protein CVSSSDRSEAFF.

This clonotype appeared once. The junction differs from germline at one of its ends, possibly a read error. V and J are TRBV28 and TRBJ1-2; tentative D call: TRBD1 (5 bases). The germline V gene encodes CDR1 MDHEN and CDR2 SYDVKM. The CDR3 covers 14 residues. CDR3 nucleotides: TGTGCCAGCAGCCCCGGGACCGAACACTGTGGCTACATCTTC. Encoded protein: CASSPGTEHCGYIF.

The chain joins TRBV11-1 to TRBJ1-5, with D perhaps matching TRBD1 (5 bases). This CDR3 comprises 13 residues. The V gene's germline CDR1 is SGHAT and CDR2 FQDESV (reference sequence). Trimming removed 9 bases at V and 5 bases at J, with 14 bases between. CDR3 nucleotide sequence: TGTGCCAGTAGCACCGGGGCAGATCAGCCCCAGCATTTT. It encodes CASSTGADQPQHF. The full variable domain, its missing parts supplied by reference TRBV11-1 and TRBJ1-5, is EAEVAQSPRYKITEKSQAVAFWCDPISGHATLYWYRQILGQGPELLVQFQDESVVDDSQLPKDRFSAERLKGVDSTLKIQPAELGDSAMYLCASSTGADQPQHFGDGTRLSIL.

In the case of this clonotype: This could be a read error, since a much larger clone is one nucleotide away. The chain links TRBV6-5 to TRBJ1-5; D gene uncertain. This CDR3 is built from 14 residues. V lost 5 bases and J 6 bases, leaving 14 bases between the germline ends. Germline assignment: CDR1 MNHEY and CDR2 SVGAGI. CDR3 region: CASSPGSLGQPQHF. Here the CDR3 DNA reads TGTGCCAGCAGTCCAGGCTCTTTGGGTCAGCCCCAGCATTTT.

As for this clonotype: This may be a read error, as it is one base from a much larger clone. This sequence joins TRBV5-1 and TRBJ2-3; the match to TRBD1 covers 10 bases. V trimming: 0 bases; J trimming: 5 bases; junction bases outside the gene matches: 6. The length of the CDR3 is 16 residues. Germline CDR1 reads SGHRS; CDR2 reads YFSETQ. CDR3 sequence reads: CASSLGMTGGQDTQYF. CDR3 in DNA: TGCGCCAGCAGCTTGGGGATGACAGGGGGCCAAGATACGCAGTATTTT.

Remarks on this clonotype: The final CDR3 position lacks the conserved phenylalanine or tryptophan, pointing to a likely read error. This chain joins TRBV6-5 and TRBJ2-1, with D possibly being TRBD2 (5 bases). The CDR3 spans 13 residues. Germline V gives CDR1 MNHEY, CDR2 SVGAGI. The CDR3 loop reads CASSTRGVNVQFS. CDR3 sequence (DNA): TGTGCCAGCAGTACCCGGGGTGTCAATGTGCAGTTCTCC.

As regards this clonotype: The CDR3 does not close with the conserved phenylalanine or tryptophan, likely indicating a read error. The chain uses TRBV29-1 and TRBJ2-2; weak D call: TRBD1 (7 bases). The germline CDR1 and CDR2 sequences are SQVTM and ANQGSEA. This CDR3 has 10 amino acids. The CDR3 sequence is CGVGQGGLFL. CDR3 DNA sequence: TGCGGCGTGGGGCAGGGGGGGCTGTTTCTT.

This chain connects TRBV11-2 to TRBJ2-1, with 7 positions matching TRBD1. Germline V gene data show CDR1 as SGHAT and CDR2 as FQNNGV. V shed 4 bases and J 9 bases; nucleotides not matched to a gene: 6. The CDR3 extends over 13 amino acids. In DNA, the CDR3 is TGTGCCAGCAGCTGGAACAGGGACAGTGAGCAGTTCTTC. This gives the protein CASSWNRDSEQFF.

Details on this clonotype: The junction does not match germline at one end; this may be a read error. J is TRBJ2-5 and V is TRBV11-2, with 7 bases identical to TRBD2. The CDR3 has 17 amino acids. Germline V gives CDR1 SGHAT, CDR2 FQNNGV. The CDR3 region has the DNA TGTGCCAGCAGCTCCCCCCTTGGCGGGAGACTCCAAGAGACTCAGTGCTTC. Translating gives CASSSPLGGRLQETQCF. The full variable domain, in which reference TRBV11-2 and TRBJ2-5 provide the parts outside the CDR3, is EAGVAQSPRYKIIEKRQSVAFWCNPISGHATLYWYQQILGQGPKLLIQFQNNGVVDDSQLPKDRFSAERLKGVDSTLKIQPAKLEDSAVYLCASSSPLGGRLQETQCFGPGTRLLVL.

Worth noting for this clonotype: Germline is not matched at one junction end, which may reflect a read error. The J gene is TRBJ2-2, the V gene TRBV11-2; no clear D. CDR1 SGHAT and CDR2 FQNNGV come from the germline V gene. There are 14 residues in the CDR3. The CDR3 DNA sequence: TGTACCAGTAGCTTATCCCGAAACACCGGGGAGCTGTTTTTT. It translates to CTSSLSRNTGELFF.

Within the sample, this clonotype is medium-sized. This chain connects TRBV12-3 or TRBV12-4 to TRBJ2-3, with D unclear. The CDR3 extends over 13 amino acids. The V end was cut by 1 base, the J end by 4 bases, with 6 bases between. CDR3 DNA: TGTGCCAGCAGTTTAGTAGCAGCAGATACGCAGTATTTT. As protein: CASSLVAADTQYF.

This clonotype has at least ten counts. The chain carries TRBV10-3 and TRBJ2-1; D unclear. CDR1 and CDR2 (germline): ENHRY, SYGVKD. V was shortened by 0 bases and J by 9 bases, with 9 bases between the two germline ends. The CDR3 is made up of 13 amino acids. CDR3 loop: CAISESVFSEQFF. The CDR3 coding sequence is TGTGCCATCAGTGAGTCTGTTTTTAGTGAGCAGTTCTTC.

Note on this clonotype: A read error may produce the germline difference seen at one junction end. The V and J genes are TRBV7-9 and TRBJ1-2; D is undetermined. This CDR3 has 13 residues. Germline V gene sequence: CDR1 SEHNR, CDR2 FQNEAQ (reference sequence). CDR3 amino acids: CASSLAKYYGYTF. CDR3 coding DNA: TGTGCCAGCAGCTTAGCGAAGTACTATGGCTATACCTTC.

On this clonotype itself: One end of the junction is discordant with germline, which a read error may explain. The chain has TRBV11-2 and TRBJ2-5; TRBD2 agrees at 7 bases. The CDR3 is 13 residues long. CDR1 and CDR2 from the germline V gene are SGHAT and FQNNGV. The CDR3 nucleotides are TGTGCCTGCAGTCGGGGGGACCGAGAGACCCAGTACTTC. Translating gives CACSRGDRETQYF.

This chain links TRBV6-5 with TRBJ2-1, with 14 bases that match TRBD2. Germline assignment: CDR1 MNHEY and CDR2 SVGAGI. V trimming: 7 bases; J trimming: 9 bases; junction bases outside the gene matches: 8. The CDR3 loop spans 15 amino acids. The CDR3 DNA sequence: TGTGCCAGCATGGGACTAGCGGGGGAACACATTGAGCAGTTCTTC. It specifies CASMGLAGEHIEQFF.

This clonotype was observed many times. This CDR3 is CASSPRTRSYNEQFF. The CDR3 nucleotides read TGTGCCAGCAGTCCTCGGACTCGCTCCTACAATGAGCAGTTCTTC. The chain links TRBV28 to TRBJ2-1; D may be TRBD2 (5 bases). Trimming stripped 5 bases from V and 0 bases from J, with 11 bases between. Germline V CDR1 and CDR2: MDHEN, SYDVKM. The CDR3 extends over 15 amino acids.

The J gene is TRBJ2-6, the V gene TRBV29-1, with D possibly called TRBD1 or TRBD2 (6 bases each). Germline V gives CDR1 SQVTM, CDR2 ANQGSEA. The CDR3 sequence is 16 residues long. V lost 5 bases and J lost 4, with 18 bases in between. The CDR3 here is CSVRGTGRTGANVLTF. CDR3 nucleotide sequence: TGCAGCGTTAGGGGTACAGGGAGGACCGGGGCCAACGTCCTGACTTTC.

Turning to this clonotype: An end of the junction does not agree with germline; a read error may underlie this. This sequence joins TRBV4-1 and TRBJ1-5; D is uncertain. Germline V gives CDR1 MGHRA, CDR2 YSYEKL. The CDR3 sequence is 15 residues long. The CDR3 loop is CASSQDRESNQSQHF. The CDR3 DNA is TGCGCCAGCAGCCAAGATAGGGAAAGCAATCAGTCCCAGCATTTT.

The J gene is TRBJ2-1, the V gene TRBV11-1; TRBD2 aligns across 8 bases. Per the germline V gene, CDR1 is SGHAT and CDR2 is FQDESV (reference sequence). CDR3 size: 17 residues. CDR3 protein: CVISLGLEGEVDNEQFF. Here the CDR3 DNA reads TGTGTCATCAGCCTGGGACTAGAGGGAGAAGTTGACAATGAGCAGTTCTTC.

As concerns this clonotype: Being one base from a much bigger clone, this may be a read error. This is likely a read error, given that the CDR3 carries no conserved phenylalanine or tryptophan at its end. The chain links TRBV6-5 to TRBJ2-7; 10 nucleotides line up with TRBD2. This CDR3 is built from 14 residues. The germline V gene encodes CDR1 MNHEY and CDR2 SVGAGI. The junction had 10 bases not matched to a gene; V was cut back by 7 bases and J by 7 bases. CDR3 in amino acids: CASNPLAGAGEQYI. CDR3 in DNA: TGTGCCAGCAACCCTCTAGCGGGAGCGGGGGAGCAGTACATC.

Note on this clonotype: This could be a read error, since a much larger clone is one nucleotide away. The chain employs TRBV5-1 and TRBJ1-1; D is undetermined. This CDR3 region has 14 residues. Trimming cost V 2 bases and J 0 bases, with 8 bases left between them. From germline, CDR1 is SGHRS and CDR2 YFSETQ. CDR3 DNA sequence: TGCGCCAGCAGCTTTGATGCAGTGAACACTGAAGCTTTCTTT. Its protein is CASSFDAVNTEAFF.

Comments on this clonotype: The junction departs from germline at one end; a sequencing error may be responsible. The genes are TRBV29-1 and TRBJ2-2; D is perhaps TRBD1 (6 bases). The CDR3 spans 16 residues. CDR1 is SQVTM and CDR2 is ANQGSEA in the germline V gene. In DNA, the CDR3 is TGCATCGTTGAATACGAAGTGGGGGCGAGCACCGGGGAGCTGTTTTTT. It codes for CIVEYEVGASTGELFF.